The present entry profiles one T cell receptor (beta chain) with its context. Its antigen is not identified. Time point meaning: blood 2 weeks post-SBRT. As for treatment: 15 Gy SBRT to primary tumor, nephrectomy 4 weeks later. Clear cell pathology was present in this patient's renal cell carcinoma. Trimming took off 5 bases at V and 5 bases at J, with 17 bases between the two ends. The CDR3 is 14 residues long. Germline CDR1 reads SGHRS; CDR2 reads YFSETQ. The protocol was immunoSEQ multiplex PCR, while the TCRdb copy is restricted to in-frame clones and leaves out a portion. The sample shows tens of thousands of clones, about 84% of them seen only once. This sample stems from a study of radiation and T cells in renal cell carcinoma. Background on the study: Nephrectomy followed 15 Gy stereotactic body radiation by 4 weeks.

The study's findings and limits: Top tumor clonotypes rose in blood 2 weeks post-radiation, then contracted.

This TCR was sampled from a man aged 55 to 70 with renal cell carcinoma. The chain is built from TRBV5-1 and TRBJ2-7, with a possible D match to TRBD1 (6 bases). The material was blood, obtained from a patient whose treatment included radiotherapy and nephrectomy. The CDR3 loop reads CASSYRQVPHEQYF. DNA of the CDR3: TGCGCCAGCAGTTACAGACAGGTCCCCCACGAGCAGTACTTC. Together with reference TRBV5-1 and TRBJ2-7, the CDR3 gives the full variable domain: KAGVTQTPRYLIKTRGQQVTLSCSPISGHRSVSWYQQTPGQGLQFLFEYFSETQRNKGNFPGRFSGRQFSNSRSEMNVSTLELGDSALYLCASSYRQVPHEQYFGPGTRLTVT.